This T cell receptor (beta chain) was identified in a study of blood T cell repertoires in COVID-19. Measured with immunoSEQ multiplex PCR; TCRdb has only the in-frame clones, and not every one. The sample holds approximately 140,000 clones, 70% to 90% seen once. In its sample, this clone was seen a few times. The receptor was isolated from a woman between 35 and 50 years old with active or convalescent COVID-19. Sequencing was carried out using peripheral blood.

In DNA, the CDR3 is TGTGCCAGCAGCCGGGGCAGGGGTGGTGGCTACACCTTC. This sequence encodes CASSRGRGGGYTF. The V and J genes are TRBV3-1 (or the pseudogene TRBV3-2) and TRBJ1-2, with TRBD1 as a possible D gene (6 bases). The CDR3 is 13 residues long. With 4 bases removed from V and 7 bases from J, the gap between germline ends came to 13 bases. In germline, CDR1 is LGHDT, CDR2 YNNKEL (reference sequence).